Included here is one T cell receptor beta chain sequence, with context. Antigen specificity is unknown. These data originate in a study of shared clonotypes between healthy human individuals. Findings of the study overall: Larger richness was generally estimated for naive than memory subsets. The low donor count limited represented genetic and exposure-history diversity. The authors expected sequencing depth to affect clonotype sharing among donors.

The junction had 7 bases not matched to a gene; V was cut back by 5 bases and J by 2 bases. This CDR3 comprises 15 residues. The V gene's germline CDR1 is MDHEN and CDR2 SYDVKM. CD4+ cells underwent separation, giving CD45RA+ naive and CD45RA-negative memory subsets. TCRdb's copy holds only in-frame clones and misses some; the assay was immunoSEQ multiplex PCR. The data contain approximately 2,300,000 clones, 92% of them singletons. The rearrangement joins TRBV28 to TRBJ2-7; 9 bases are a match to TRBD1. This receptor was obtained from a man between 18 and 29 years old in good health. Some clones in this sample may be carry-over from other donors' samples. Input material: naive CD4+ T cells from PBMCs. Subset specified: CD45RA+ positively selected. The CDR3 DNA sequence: TGTGCCAGCAGTACCTTCGGGACAGGGCCCTACGAGCAGTACTTC. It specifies CASSTFGTGPYEQYF. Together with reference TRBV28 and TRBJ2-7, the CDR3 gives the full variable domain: DVKVTQSSRYLVKRTGEKVFLECVQDMDHENMFWYRQDPGLGLRLIYFSYDVKMKEKGDIPEGYSVSREKKERFSLILESASTNQTSMYLCASSTFGTGPYEQYFGPGTRLTVT.